This T cell receptor (beta chain) was observed in a study of CD8 T cells in ankylosing spondylitis. Libraries of TCR beta came from quantitative 5'-RACE with molecular barcodes. From the 5' RACE reads, TCRdb called clonotypes with MiXCR, one entry per CDR3 protein. The sample contains approximately 250,000 distinct CDR3 sequences, roughly 10% of which appear only once. Trimming left V 6 bases short and J 10 bases short, with 19 bases between. The CDR3 has 13 amino acids. This clonotype has a count of ten or more. The sample was blood, either unsorted or a sorted T cell fraction (not recorded which). The chain combines TRBV12-3 or TRBV12-4 with TRBJ2-7, with D maybe TRBD2 (6 bases). This receptor was identified in a male donor with ankylosing spondylitis or in good health (not recorded which). The CDR3 DNA reads as TGTGCCAGCAGACCCCCGGGGACTGAGGAACAGTACTTC. As protein: CASRPPGTEEQYF.